The text below deals with one T cell receptor beta chain. This clone has more than one count but fewer than ten. There is no known antigen for this receptor. Per-base qualities were not stored, and no clone one base away is much larger. V is reduced by 2 bases and J by 0 bases, leaving a spacing of 7 bases between them. From cysteine to phenylalanine, the CDR3 is 14 amino acids long. The read is trimmed to its CDR3 DNA, 42 bases read in frame from base 1. Reading the germline V gene gives CDR1 MNHEY and CDR2 SVGAGI. The sample is drawn from a study of blood T cell repertoires in COVID-19 (dated by TCRdb to 2018 to 2021). Describing the broader study: The collaborator samples originated in the United States, Italy and Spain and spanned the acute and convalescent phases of COVID-19. Samples came from the ongoing ImmuneRACE study (first 160 participants) plus 1,254 subjects from 6 global collaborators. The repertoires were made available in a free public database intended to serve as a resource for research on the immune response to SARS-CoV-2. The material from the prospective study consisted of cDNA or gDNA derived from T cells, B-cell-depleted T cells, or PBMCs. Nearly every sample came with metadata listing a de-identified subject ID, COVID-19 status, age in years and sex. Where HLA class I and class II types were available, the types were taken from metadata supplied by the sample provider, not from assay-based typing. Subjects who had been exposed to COVID-19, were actively infected with it, or had recovered from it provided the deeply sampled blood TCRbeta repertoires that made up the dataset.

Each collaborating institution followed its own protocols to collect whole blood in K2EDTA tubes. For TCRbeta analysis, collaborators shipped samples as frozen whole blood, isolated PBMCs, or DNA extracted from either of those sample types. TCRbeta CDR3 regions were amplified from genomic DNA using the immunoSEQ Assay, a bias-controlled multiplex PCR. Per the authors' processing: The number of nucleated cells in each sample was estimated from the amplification of reference gene primers within the assay. To quantify the absolute abundance of each unique TCRbeta CDR3 rearrangement, sequence reads were collapsed and filtered. For each sample, productive Simpson clonality was calculated as the square root of Simpson's diversity index across productive rearrangements. TCRdb took this table from immuneACCESS and kept in-frame rearrangements with V and J called. Such tables lack part of the clones; where checked against another copy, unresolved V genes explain under half of the gap, and the rest is unexplained. The V and J calls and clone size are taken from that table; D and trimming were inferred from the DNA. Within this sample are about 150,000 clones, with about three quarters of them counted one time only. The top ten clonotypes cover roughly 1.7% of the sample.

The investigation overall reported the following: The quantity of clinical and demographic metadata differed by source and by participant and was supplied without curation.

This receptor was identified in an elderly man with acute or convalescent COVID-19. Recombination joined TRBV6-5 with TRBJ1-1; too little of a D gene remains to name it. The specimen sequenced was peripheral blood. Read as DNA, the sequence is TGTGCCAGCAGTTACCAGAACATGAACACTGAAGCTTTCTTT. Its translation reads: CASSYQNMNTEAFF.